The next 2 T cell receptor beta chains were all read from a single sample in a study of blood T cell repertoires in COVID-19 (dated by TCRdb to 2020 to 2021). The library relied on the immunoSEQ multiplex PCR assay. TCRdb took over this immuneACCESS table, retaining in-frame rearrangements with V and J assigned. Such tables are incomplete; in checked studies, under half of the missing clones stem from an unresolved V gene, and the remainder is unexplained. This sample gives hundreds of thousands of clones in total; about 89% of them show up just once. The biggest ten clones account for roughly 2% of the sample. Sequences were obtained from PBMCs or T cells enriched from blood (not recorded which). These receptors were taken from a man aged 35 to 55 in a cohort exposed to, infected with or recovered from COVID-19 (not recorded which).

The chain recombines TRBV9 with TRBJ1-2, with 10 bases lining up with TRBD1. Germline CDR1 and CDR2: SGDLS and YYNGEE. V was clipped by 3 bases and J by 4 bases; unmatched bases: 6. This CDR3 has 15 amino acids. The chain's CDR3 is CASSAGTGAGYGYTF. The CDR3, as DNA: TGTGCCAGCAGCGCCGGGACAGGGGCTGGCTATGGCTACACCTTC.

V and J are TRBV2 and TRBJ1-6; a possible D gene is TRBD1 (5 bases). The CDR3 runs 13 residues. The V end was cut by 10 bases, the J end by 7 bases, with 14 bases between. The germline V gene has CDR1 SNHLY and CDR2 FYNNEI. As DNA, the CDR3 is TGTGCCACCGCAGGGTTCCCGAATTCACCCCTCCACTTT. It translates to CATAGFPNSPLHF.